This T cell receptor beta chain appears in the sequencing data of a study of shared clonotypes between healthy human individuals. About the study: Per-donor plates numbered three CD4 naive, three CD4 memory, two CD8 naive and one CD8 memory.

The CDR3 sequence is 17 residues long. Trimming cost V 5 bases and J 2 bases, with 20 bases left between them. Germline CDR1 reads SGHTA; CDR2 reads FQGNSA. Of note for this clone: What it recognizes is unknown.

General study points: Clonotype sharing across a few donors was observed for around 5% of naive CD4 clonotypes. Rarefaction analysis demonstrated incomplete sorted-subset sequencing notwithstanding large depth.

Naive CD8 cells lacked CD45RO and underwent positive selection for CCR7, leaving out terminally differentiated effector memory CD45RA+ cells. The test was conducted at deep level. Some clones are missing from TCRdb's copy, which holds only in-frame ones; the method was immunoSEQ multiplex PCR. This table has about 1,800,000 clones, about 94% appearing once. The chain recombines TRBV7-2 with TRBJ2-3; D is perhaps TRBD1 (6 bases). The clonotype was recovered from a man aged 18 to 29 in good health. The specimen was naive CD8+ T cells sorted from blood. As DNA, the CDR3 is TGTGCCAGCAGCCAGGGACATCTGTCCCTATTCACAGATACGCAGTATTTT. Its protein product is CASSQGHLSLFTDTQYF.